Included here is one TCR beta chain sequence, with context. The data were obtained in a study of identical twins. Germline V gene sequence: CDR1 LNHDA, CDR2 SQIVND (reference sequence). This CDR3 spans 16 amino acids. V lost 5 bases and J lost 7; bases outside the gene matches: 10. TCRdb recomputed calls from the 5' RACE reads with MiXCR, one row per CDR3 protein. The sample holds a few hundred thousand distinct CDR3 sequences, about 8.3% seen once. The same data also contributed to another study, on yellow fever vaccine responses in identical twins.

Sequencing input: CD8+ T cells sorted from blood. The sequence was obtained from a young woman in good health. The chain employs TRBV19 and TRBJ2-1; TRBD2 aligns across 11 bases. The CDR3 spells CASSLAGGLMGNEQFF. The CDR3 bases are TGTGCCAGTAGTTTAGCGGGGGGGCTGATGGGGAATGAGCAGTTCTTC.